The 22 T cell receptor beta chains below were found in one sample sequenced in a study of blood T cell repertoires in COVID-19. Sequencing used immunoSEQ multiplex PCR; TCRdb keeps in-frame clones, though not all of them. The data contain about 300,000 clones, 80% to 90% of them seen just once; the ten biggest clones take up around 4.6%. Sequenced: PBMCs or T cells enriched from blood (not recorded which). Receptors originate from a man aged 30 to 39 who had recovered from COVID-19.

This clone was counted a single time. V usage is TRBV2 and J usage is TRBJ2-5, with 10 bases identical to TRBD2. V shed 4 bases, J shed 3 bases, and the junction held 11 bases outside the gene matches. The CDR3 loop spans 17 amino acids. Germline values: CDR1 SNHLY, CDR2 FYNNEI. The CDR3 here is CASSVTSGAYGKETQYF. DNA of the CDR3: TGTGCCAGCAGTGTTACTAGCGGGGCCTACGGCAAAGAGACCCAGTACTTC.

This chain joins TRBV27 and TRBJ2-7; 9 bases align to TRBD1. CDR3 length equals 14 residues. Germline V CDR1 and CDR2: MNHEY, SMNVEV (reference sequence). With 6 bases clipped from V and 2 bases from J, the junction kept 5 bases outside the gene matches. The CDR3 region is CASRSGTGPYEQYF. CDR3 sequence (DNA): TGTGCCAGCAGATCGGGGACAGGGCCCTACGAGCAGTACTTC.

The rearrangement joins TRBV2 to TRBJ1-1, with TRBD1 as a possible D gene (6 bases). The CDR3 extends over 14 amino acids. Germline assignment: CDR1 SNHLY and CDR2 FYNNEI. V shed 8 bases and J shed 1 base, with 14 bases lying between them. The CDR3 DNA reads TGTGCCAGCCTTTCGACAGGCCCGAACACTGAAGCTTTCTTT. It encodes CASLSTGPNTEAFF.

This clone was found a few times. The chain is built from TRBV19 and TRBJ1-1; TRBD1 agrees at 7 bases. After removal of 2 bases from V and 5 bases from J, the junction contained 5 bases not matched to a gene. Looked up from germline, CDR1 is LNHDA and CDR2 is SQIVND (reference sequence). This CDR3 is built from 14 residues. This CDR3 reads CASSIRGLGTEAFF. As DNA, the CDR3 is TGTGCCAGTAGTATAAGGGGGCTGGGGACTGAAGCTTTCTTT. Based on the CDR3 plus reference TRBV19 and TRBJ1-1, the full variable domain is DGGITQSPKYLFRKEGQNVTLSCEQNLNHDAMYWYRQDPGQGLRLIYYSQIVNDFQKGDIAEGYSVSREKKESFPLTVTSAQKNPTAFYLCASSIRGLGTEAFFGQGTRLTVV.

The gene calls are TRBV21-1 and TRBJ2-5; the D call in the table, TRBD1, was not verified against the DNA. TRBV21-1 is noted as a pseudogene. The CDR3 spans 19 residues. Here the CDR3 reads CASSSQGRGSPEKLETQYF. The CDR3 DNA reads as TGTGCCAGCAGCTCTCAGGGGAGAGGTAGTCCAGAAAAACTAGAGACCCAGTACTTC.

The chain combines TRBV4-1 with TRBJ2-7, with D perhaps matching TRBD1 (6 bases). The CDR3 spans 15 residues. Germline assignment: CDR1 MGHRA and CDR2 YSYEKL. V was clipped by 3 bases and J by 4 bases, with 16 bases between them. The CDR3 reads CASSQAKGEKYEQYF. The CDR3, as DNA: TGCGCCAGCAGCCAGGCGAAGGGGGAAAAGTACGAGCAGTACTTC.

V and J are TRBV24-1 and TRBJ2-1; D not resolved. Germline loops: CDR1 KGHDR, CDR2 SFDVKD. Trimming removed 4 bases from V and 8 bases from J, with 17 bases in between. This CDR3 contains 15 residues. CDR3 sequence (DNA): TGTGCCACCAGTGAGTATAGTAGTTCTCTCGATGAGCAGTTCTTC. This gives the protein CATSEYSSSLDEQFF.

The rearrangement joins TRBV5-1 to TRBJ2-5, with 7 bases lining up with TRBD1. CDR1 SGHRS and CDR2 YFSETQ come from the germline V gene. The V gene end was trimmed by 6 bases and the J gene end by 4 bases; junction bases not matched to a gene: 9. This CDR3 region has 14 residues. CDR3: CASMLGAGGETQYF. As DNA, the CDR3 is TGCGCCAGCATGCTTGGGGCAGGGGGAGAGACCCAGTACTTC.

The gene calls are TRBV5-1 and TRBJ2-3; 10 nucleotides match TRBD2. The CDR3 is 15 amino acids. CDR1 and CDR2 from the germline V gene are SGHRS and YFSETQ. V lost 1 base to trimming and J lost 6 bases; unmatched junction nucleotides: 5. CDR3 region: CASSLLTSGADTQYF. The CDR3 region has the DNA TGCGCCAGCAGCTTGTTAACTAGCGGGGCTGATACGCAGTATTTT.

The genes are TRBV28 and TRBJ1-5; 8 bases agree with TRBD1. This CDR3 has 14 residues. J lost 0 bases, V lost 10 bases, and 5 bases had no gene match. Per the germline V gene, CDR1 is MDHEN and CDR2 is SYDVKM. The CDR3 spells CATGTGDSNQPQHF. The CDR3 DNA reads TGTGCCACCGGGACAGGAGATAGCAATCAGCCCCAGCATTTT.

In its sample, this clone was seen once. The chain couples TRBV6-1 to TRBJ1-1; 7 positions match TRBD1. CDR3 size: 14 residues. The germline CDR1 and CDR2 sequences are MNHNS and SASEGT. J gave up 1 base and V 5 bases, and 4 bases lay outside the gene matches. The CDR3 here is CASSTRQGNTEAFF. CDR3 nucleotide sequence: TGTGCCAGCAGTACCAGACAGGGGAACACTGAAGCTTTCTTT.

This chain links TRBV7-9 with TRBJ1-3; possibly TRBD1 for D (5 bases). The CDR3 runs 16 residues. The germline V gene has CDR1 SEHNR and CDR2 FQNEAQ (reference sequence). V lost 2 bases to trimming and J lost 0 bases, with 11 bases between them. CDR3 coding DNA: TGTGCCAGCAGCTTACTGGGGACTTACTCTGGAAACACCATATATTTT. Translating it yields CASSLLGTYSGNTIYF.

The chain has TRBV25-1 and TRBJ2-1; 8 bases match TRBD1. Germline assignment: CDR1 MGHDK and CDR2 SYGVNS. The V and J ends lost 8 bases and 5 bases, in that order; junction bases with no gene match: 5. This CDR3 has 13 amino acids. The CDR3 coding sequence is TGTGCCAGCCAATGGACAGGGAACAATGAGCAGTTCTTC. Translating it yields CASQWTGNNEQFF.

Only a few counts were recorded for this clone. The CDR3 is CAAKQGSSYNSPLHF. In DNA, the CDR3 is TGTGCCGCGAAACAGGGGAGCTCCTATAATTCACCCCTCCACTTT. The V and J genes are TRBV28 and TRBJ1-6; 7 bases are a match to TRBD1. Germline V gives CDR1 MDHEN, CDR2 SYDVKM. V lost 11 bases to trimming and J lost 0 bases; unmatched junction nucleotides: 7. CDR3 length: 15 amino acids.

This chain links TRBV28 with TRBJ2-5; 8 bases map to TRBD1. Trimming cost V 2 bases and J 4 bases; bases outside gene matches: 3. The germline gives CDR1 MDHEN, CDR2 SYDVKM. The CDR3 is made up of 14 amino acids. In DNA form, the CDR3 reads TGTGCCAGCAGTTTACCCGGACAGGGAGAGACCCAGTACTTC. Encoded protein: CASSLPGQGETQYF. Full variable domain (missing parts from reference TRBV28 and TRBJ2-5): DVKVTQSSRYLVKRTGEKVFLECVQDMDHENMFWYRQDPGLGLRLIYFSYDVKMKEKGDIPEGYSVSREKKERFSLILESASTNQTSMYLCASSLPGQGETQYFGPGTRLLVL.

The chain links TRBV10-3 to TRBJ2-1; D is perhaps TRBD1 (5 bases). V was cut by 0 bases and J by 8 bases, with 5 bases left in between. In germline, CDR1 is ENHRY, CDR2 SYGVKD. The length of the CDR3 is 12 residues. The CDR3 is CAISESGDEQFF. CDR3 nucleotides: TGTGCCATCAGTGAGTCAGGGGATGAGCAGTTCTTC.

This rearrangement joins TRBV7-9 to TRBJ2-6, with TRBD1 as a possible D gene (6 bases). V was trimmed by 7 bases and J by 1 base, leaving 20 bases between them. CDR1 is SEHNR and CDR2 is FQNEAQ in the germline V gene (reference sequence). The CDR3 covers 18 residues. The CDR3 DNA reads TGTGCCAGCACCGGAGGCCAGGGGAAGGAATCTGGGGCCAACGTCCTGACTTTC. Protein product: CASTGGQGKESGANVLTF.

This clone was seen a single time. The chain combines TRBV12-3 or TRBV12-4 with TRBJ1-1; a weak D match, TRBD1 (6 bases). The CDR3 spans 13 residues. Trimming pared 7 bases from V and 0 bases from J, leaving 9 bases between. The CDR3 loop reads CASTQGLNTEAFF. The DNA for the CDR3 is TGTGCCAGCACCCAGGGGTTGAACACTGAAGCTTTCTTT.

CDR3 coding DNA: TGCAGCGCAATTGACCCAGGCCACTTCTACGAGCAGTACTTC. As protein: CSAIDPGHFYEQYF. The V gene is TRBV29-1, the J gene TRBJ2-7, with D uncertain. The CDR3 covers 14 residues. The V gene lost 7 bases and the J gene lost 3 bases, with 19 bases spanning the gap. CDR1 is SQVTM and CDR2 is ANQGSEA in the germline V gene.

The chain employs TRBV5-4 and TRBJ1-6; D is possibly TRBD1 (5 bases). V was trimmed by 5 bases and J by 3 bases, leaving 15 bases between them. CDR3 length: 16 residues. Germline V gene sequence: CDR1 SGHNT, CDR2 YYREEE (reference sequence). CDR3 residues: CASRAGTASYNSPLHF. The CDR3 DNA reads TGTGCCAGCAGGGCCGGGACTGCCAGCTATAATTCACCCCTCCACTTT.

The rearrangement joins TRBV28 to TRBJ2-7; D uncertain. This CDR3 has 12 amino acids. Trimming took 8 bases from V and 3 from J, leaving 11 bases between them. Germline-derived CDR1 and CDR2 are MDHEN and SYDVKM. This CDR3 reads CASRAIYYEQYF. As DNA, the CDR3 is TGTGCCAGCCGCGCTATCTACTACGAGCAGTACTTC. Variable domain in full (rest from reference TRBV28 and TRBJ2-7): DVKVTQSSRYLVKRTGEKVFLECVQDMDHENMFWYRQDPGLGLRLIYFSYDVKMKEKGDIPEGYSVSREKKERFSLILESASTNQTSMYLCASRAIYYEQYFGPGTRLTVT.

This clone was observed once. The CDR3 region has the DNA TGTGCCAGCTCACCAGACAGGGGGGATTCACCCCTCCACTTT. Amino acid sequence: CASSPDRGDSPLHF. This chain connects TRBV18 to TRBJ1-6; 9 bases are a match to TRBD1. CDR1 is KGHSH and CDR2 is LQKENI in the germline V gene. The CDR3 totals 14 residues. V lost 2 bases and J lost 8; bases outside the gene matches: 1.